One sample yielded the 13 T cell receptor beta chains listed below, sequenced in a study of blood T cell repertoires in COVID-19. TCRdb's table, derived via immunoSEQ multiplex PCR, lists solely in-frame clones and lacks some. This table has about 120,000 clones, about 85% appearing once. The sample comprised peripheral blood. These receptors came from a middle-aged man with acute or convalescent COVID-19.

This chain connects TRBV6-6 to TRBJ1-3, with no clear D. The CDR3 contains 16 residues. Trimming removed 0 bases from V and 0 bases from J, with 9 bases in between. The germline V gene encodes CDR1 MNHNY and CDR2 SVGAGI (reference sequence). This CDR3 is CASSYSRESSGNTIYF. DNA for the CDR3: TGTGCCAGCAGTTACTCCCGAGAAAGCTCTGGAAACACCATATATTTT.

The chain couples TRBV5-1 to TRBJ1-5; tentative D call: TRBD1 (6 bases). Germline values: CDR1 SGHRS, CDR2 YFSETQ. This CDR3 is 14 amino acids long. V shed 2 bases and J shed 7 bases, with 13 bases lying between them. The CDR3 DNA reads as TGCGCCAGCAGCTTAGGGGAGACAGGCCAGCCCCAGCATTTT. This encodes CASSLGETGQPQHF.

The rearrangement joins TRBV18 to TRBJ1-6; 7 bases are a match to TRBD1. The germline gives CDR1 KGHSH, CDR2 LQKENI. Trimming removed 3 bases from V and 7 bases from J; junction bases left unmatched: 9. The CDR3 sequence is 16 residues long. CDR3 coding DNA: TGTGCCAGCTCACCGCCCCGGACAGGACTAAATTCACCCCTCCACTTT. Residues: CASSPPRTGLNSPLHF. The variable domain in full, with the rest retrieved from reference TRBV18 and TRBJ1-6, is NAGVMQNPRHLVRRRGQEARLRCSPMKGHSHVYWYRQLPEEGLKFMVYLQKENIIDESGMPKERFSAEFPKEGPSILRIQQVVRGDSAAYFCASSPPRTGLNSPLHFGNGTRLTVT.

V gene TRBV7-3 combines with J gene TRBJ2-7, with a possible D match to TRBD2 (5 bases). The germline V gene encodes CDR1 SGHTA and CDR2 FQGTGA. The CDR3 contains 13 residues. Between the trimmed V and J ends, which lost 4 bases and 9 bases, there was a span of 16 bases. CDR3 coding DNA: TGTGCCAGCAGCTCTCGGGGTGGTCACGGGCAGTACTTC. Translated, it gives CASSSRGGHGQYF.

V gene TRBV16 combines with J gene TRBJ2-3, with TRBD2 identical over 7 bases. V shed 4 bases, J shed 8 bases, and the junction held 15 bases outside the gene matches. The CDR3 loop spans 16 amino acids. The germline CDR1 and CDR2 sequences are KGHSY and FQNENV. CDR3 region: CASSRVPEGTKGTQYF. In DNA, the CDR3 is TGTGCCAGCAGCCGCGTTCCCGAGGGGACTAAGGGTACGCAGTATTTT.

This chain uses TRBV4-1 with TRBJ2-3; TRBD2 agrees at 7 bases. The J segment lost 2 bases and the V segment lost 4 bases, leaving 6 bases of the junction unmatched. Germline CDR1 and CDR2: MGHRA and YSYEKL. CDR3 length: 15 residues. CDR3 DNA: TGCGCCAGCAGCCGTCGGGAGGCGAACACAGATACGCAGTATTTT. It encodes CASSRREANTDTQYF.

The CDR3 DNA is TGCGCCAGCTCCCCCTCGGGGGGCCAAGAGACCCAGTACTTC. Amino acids: CASSPSGGQETQYF. The chain has TRBV5-1 and TRBJ2-5; TRBD2 agrees at 7 bases. The ends lost 7 bases at V and 1 base at J; junction bases unmatched: 7. Per the germline V gene, CDR1 is SGHRS and CDR2 is YFSETQ. This CDR3 comprises 14 residues. The full variable domain, in which reference TRBV5-1 and TRBJ2-5 provide the parts outside the CDR3, is KAGVTQTPRYLIKTRGQQVTLSCSPISGHRSVSWYQQTPGQGLQFLFEYFSETQRNKGNFPGRFSGRQFSNSRSEMNVSTLELGDSALYLCASSPSGGQETQYFGPGTRLLVL.

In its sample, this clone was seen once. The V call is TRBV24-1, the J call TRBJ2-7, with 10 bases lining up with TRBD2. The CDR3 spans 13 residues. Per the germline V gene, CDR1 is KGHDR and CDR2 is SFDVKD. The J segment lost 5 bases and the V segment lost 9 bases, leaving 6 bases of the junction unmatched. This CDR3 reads CATRVAGGHEQYF. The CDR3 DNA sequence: TGTGCCACCCGAGTAGCGGGAGGTCACGAGCAGTACTTC.

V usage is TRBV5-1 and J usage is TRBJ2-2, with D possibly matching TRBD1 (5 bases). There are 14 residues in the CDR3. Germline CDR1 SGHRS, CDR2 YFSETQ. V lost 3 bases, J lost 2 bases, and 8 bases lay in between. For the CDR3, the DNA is TGCGCCAGCAGCTCTCAGGGCAACACCGGGGAGCTGTTTTTT. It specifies CASSSQGNTGELFF.

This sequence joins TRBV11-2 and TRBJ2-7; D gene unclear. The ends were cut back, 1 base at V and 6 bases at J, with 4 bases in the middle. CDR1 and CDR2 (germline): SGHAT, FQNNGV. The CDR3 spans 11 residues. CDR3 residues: CASSLAVEQYF. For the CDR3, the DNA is TGTGCCAGCAGCTTAGCAGTCGAGCAGTACTTC.

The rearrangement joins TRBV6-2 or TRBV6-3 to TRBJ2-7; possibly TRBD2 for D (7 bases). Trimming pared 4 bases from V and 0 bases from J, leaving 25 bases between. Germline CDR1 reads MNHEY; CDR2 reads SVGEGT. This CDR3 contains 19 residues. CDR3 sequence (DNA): TGTGCCAGCAGTTCCGCCTCCCCAGGAGGGGGGGGGAGCTCCTACGAGCAGTACTTC. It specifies CASSSASPGGGGSSYEQYF.

The CDR3 nucleotides are TGTGCCAGCAGCTCTTGGGCGGGACAGGGGACCGAGCAGTACTTC. Residues: CASSSWAGQGTEQYF. The genes are TRBV5-5 and TRBJ2-7, with 10 bases aligning to TRBD1. Germline assignment: CDR1 SGHKS and CDR2 YYEKEE (reference sequence). The J segment lost 6 bases and the V segment lost 3 bases, leaving 9 bases of the junction unmatched. CDR3 length: 15 amino acids.

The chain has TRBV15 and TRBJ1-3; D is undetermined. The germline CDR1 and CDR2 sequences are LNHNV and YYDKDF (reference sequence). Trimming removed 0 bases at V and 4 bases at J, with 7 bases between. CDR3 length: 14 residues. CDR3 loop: CATSRDTAGNTIYF. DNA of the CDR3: TGTGCCACCAGCAGAGATACTGCAGGAAACACCATATATTTT. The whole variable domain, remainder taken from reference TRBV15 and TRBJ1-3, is DAMVIQNPRYQVTQFGKPVTLSCSQTLNHNVMYWYQQKSSQAPKLLFHYYDKDFNNEADTPDNFQSRRPNTSFCFLDIRSPGLGDTAMYLCATSRDTAGNTIYFGEGSWLTVV.